What follows is one TCR beta chain and its context. The method was immunoSEQ multiplex PCR; TCRdb's version includes in-frame clones alone and lacks a portion of them. Of over 150,000 clones in the sample, roughly 95% were seen once. These data belong to a study of cytomegalovirus exposure and HLA in healthy donors. J lost 4 bases, V lost 1 base, and 4 bases had no gene match. This CDR3 comprises 16 residues. Germline lookup yields CDR1 LNHDA and CDR2 SQIVND (reference sequence). This rearrangement joins TRBV19 to TRBJ1-5; TRBD1 agrees at 10 bases. Sequencing was done on a sample of PBMCs. The sequence derives from a woman between 18 and 30 years old in good health and CMV-seronegative. The CDR3 DNA sequence: TGTGCCAGTAGTATAGTGGGACAGGGGACTAATCAGCCCCAGCATTTT. Protein: CASSIVGQGTNQPQHF.